This record concerns one T cell receptor beta chain sequence. The specificity of this receptor is unknown. Per-base qualities were not stored, and no clone one base away is much larger. This sample stems from a study of OX40 agonist ivuxolimab in advanced cancers. Concerning the study at large: The costimulatory receptor OX40 (CD134) was targeted by ivuxolimab, a fully human IgG2 agonistic monoclonal antibody. Intravenous ivuxolimab was administered to patients every 2 weeks at six dose levels: 0.01, 0.1, 0.3, 1.5, 3 and 10 mg/kg. The paper covers the monotherapy dose-escalation part of the phase I ivuxolimab trial, which included N of about 56 patients. The purpose of peripheral TCRbeta sequencing was to test whether ivuxolimab changed TCR sequence diversity and led to clonal T-cell expansion. Prior anti-PD-1, anti-PD-L1 or anti-CTLA-4 therapy was permitted, and roughly two fifths of dose-escalation patients had received checkpoint inhibitors. Partial responses occurred in three dose-escalation patients, of whom one had hepatocellular carcinoma and two had cutaneous melanoma. A male proportion of nearly 85% and a mean age of approximately 61 years, ranging from 23 to 79, were recorded for the dose-escalation cohort. Among the approximately 54 dose-escalation patients, about 19 had hepatocellular carcinoma, about 15 melanoma, 9 renal cell carcinoma and 9 head and neck cancer.

Measured from the cysteine to the phenylalanine, the CDR3 is 13 residues long. Only the CDR3 DNA is retained, 39 bases long and in frame from the first base. The germline V gene specifies MNHEY as CDR1 and SVGAGI as CDR2. At the junction V is shortened by 6 bases and J by 5 bases; bases outside the gene matches: 2. Genomic DNA was isolated from the sorted cells so that the TCRbeta CDR3 region could be sequenced. The immunoSEQ Assay was used for sequencing of TCRbeta CDR3 regions. The table was pulled from immuneACCESS by TCRdb, which kept in-frame rearrangements only. Such tables lose some clones; where checked, under half of the loss comes from unresolved V genes, and the rest has no known cause. The sample table records about 59,000 clones; about 89% of these occur just once. Clones ranked in the top ten supply more than 0.35% of the sample. Patients with a history of autoimmune disease or receiving systemic immunosuppression were excluded from the trial. In every dose cohort, peripheral blood was drawn for TCR sequencing at baseline, cycle 4 day 1, and cycle 7 day 1. Samples came from an open-label, multicenter, first-in-human phase I dose-escalation trial of ivuxolimab. Adults with locally advanced or metastatic head and neck squamous cell, hepatocellular, melanoma or renal cell carcinoma were enrolled in the trial. Before TCR sequencing, CD4+ T cells and CD8+ T cells were sorted from peripheral blood as separate populations.

Summary of the overall study and its limitations: In the 0.1-3.0 mg/kg groups, partial responders were among the patients with the lowest normalized peripheral clonal expansion, particularly in CD8+ T cells. On average, CD8+ T cells showed more expanded clones than CD4+ T cells after ivuxolimab. Low levels of normalized T-cell clonal expansion were also seen in some patients who did not respond. At doses of 0.1 to 3.0 mg/kg, clonal expansion of both CD4+ and CD8+ blood T cells was observed from baseline to week 6. Which antigens the clonally expanded peripheral T cells were specific for was not determined.

This specimen consisted of CD4+ or CD8+ T cells sorted from blood, obtained in a trial of the OX40 agonist ivuxolimab. This clonotype was obtained from an adult with an advanced solid tumor such as melanoma, head and neck, liver or kidney cancer. The chain couples TRBV6-5 to TRBJ1-2; TRBD1 lines up with 11 middle nucleotides. The nucleotide sequence reads TGTGCCAGCAGAGGGGACAGGGGGTATGGCTACACCTTC. Translated, this is CASRGDRGYGYTF.